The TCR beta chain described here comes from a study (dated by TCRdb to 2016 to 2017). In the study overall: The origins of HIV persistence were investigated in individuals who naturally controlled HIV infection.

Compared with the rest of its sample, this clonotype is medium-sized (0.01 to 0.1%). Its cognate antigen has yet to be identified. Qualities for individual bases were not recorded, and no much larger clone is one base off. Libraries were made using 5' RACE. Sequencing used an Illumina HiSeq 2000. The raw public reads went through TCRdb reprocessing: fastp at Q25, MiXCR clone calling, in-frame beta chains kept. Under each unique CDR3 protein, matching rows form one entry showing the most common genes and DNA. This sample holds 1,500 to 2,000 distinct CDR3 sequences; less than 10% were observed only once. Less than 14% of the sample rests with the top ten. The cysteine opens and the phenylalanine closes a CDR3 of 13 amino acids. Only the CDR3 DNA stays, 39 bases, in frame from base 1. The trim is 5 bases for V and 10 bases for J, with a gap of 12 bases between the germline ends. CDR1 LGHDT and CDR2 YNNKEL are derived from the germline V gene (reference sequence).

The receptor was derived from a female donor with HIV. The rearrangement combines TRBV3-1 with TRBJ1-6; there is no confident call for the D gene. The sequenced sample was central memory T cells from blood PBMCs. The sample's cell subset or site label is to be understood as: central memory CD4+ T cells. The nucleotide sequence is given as TGTGCCAGCAGCTCCCAGATTAGGTCACCCCTCCACTTT. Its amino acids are CASSSQIRSPLHF.